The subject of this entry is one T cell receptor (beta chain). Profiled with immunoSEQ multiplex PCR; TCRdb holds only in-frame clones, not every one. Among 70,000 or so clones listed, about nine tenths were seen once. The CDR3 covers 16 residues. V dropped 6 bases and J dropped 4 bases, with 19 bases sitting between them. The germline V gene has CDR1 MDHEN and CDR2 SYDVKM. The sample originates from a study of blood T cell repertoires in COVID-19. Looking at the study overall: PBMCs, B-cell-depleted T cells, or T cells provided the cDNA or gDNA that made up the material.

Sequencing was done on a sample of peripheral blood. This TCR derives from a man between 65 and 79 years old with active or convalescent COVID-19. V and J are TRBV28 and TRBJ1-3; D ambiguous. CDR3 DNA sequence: TGTGCCAGCAGGCCACCTTGGGCGGGGTACGGAAACACCATATATTTT. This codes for CASRPPWAGYGNTIYF.